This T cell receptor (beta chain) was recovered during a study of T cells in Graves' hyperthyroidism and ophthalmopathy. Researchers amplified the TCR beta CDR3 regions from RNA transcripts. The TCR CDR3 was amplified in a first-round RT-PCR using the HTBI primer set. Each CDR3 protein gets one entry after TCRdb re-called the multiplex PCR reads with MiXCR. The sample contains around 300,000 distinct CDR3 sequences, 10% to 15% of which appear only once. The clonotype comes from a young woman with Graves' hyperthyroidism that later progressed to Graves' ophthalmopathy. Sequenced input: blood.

CDR3 in amino acids: CASSLPGLAGGYDTQYF. In DNA, the CDR3 is TGTGCCAGCAGTCTCCCGGGACTAGCGGGAGGGTACGATACGCAGTATTTT. The chain uses TRBV12-3 or TRBV12-4 and TRBJ2-3, with 16 nucleotides matching TRBD2. The CDR3 runs to 17 residues. V shed 5 bases and J 6 bases; nucleotides not matched to a gene: 8.